Each of the 5 T cell receptor beta chains below was sequenced from the same sample in a study of neurological immune-mediated disorders. Using its own MiXCR run on the 5' RACE reads, TCRdb lists one record per CDR3 protein. The repertoire holds about 46,000 distinct CDR3 sequences, with less than 4% as singletons. Source material: PBMCs. The receptors derive from a woman between 45 and 60 years old with multiple sclerosis.

This clonotype was detected ten times or more. The chain links TRBV20-1 to TRBJ2-1; D may be TRBD2 (7 bases). The CDR3 runs 14 residues. CDR1 and CDR2 from the germline V gene are DFQATT and SNEGSKA (reference sequence). Trimming removed 2 bases at V and 5 bases at J, with 13 bases between. CDR3 amino acids: CSARRGGRDNEQFF. The CDR3 DNA reads as TGCAGTGCTAGAAGGGGGGGCCGGGACAATGAGCAGTTCTTC.

This clonotype was detected many times. The chain employs TRBV20-1 and TRBJ2-5, with 9 bases that match TRBD1. V dropped 3 bases and J dropped 1; count of bases not matched to a gene: 6. The CDR3 consists of 15 residues. Germline assignment: CDR1 DFQATT and CDR2 SNEGSKA (reference sequence). The CDR3 is CSARTGTGLQETQYF. The CDR3 DNA reads TGCAGTGCTAGGACCGGGACAGGGCTCCAAGAGACCCAGTACTTC.

This clonotype was observed at least ten times. This sequence joins TRBV7-2 and TRBJ2-5, with TRBD2 matching 14 bases. The CDR3 is 18 residues long. Trimming cost V 5 bases and J 2 bases; bases outside gene matches: 10. From germline, CDR1 is SGHTA and CDR2 FQGNSA. For the CDR3, the DNA is TGTGCCAGCAGCCTGATGACTAGCGGGGGGGCCCGGCAAGAGACCCAGTACTTC. Its translation is CASSLMTSGGARQETQYF.

A few counts support this clonotype. The chain links TRBV18 to TRBJ2-5; weak D call: TRBD1 (6 bases). This CDR3 region has 13 residues. V lost 3 bases, J lost 3 bases, and 8 bases lay in between. Germline-derived CDR1 and CDR2 are KGHSH and LQKENI. CDR3 DNA sequence: TGTGCCAGCTCACCGCGGACAGAAGAGACCCAGTACTTC. This encodes CASSPRTEETQYF.

This clonotype was seen repeatedly, ten times or more. The chain combines TRBV7-9 with TRBJ2-5; 7 bases are a match to TRBD1. CDR1 and CDR2 (germline): SEHNR, FQNEAQ (reference sequence). The CDR3 consists of 15 residues. V shed 1 base, J shed 1 base, and the junction held 3 bases outside the gene matches. The chain's CDR3 is CASSLGDSAQETQYF. The DNA of the CDR3 is TGTGCCAGCAGCTTAGGGGACAGCGCCCAAGAGACCCAGTACTTC.